This T cell receptor (beta chain) emerged from a study of blood T cell repertoires in COVID-19. Study background: T cells, B-cell-depleted T cells, or PBMCs supplied cDNA or gDNA.

The table came from immunoSEQ multiplex PCR; TCRdb's copy has only in-frame clones and leaves some out. The table lists 250,000 to 300,000 clones, approximately 90% of them singletons. The V segment lost 6 bases and the J segment 5 bases; nucleotides outside the gene matches: 7. Germline assignment: CDR1 MNHEY and CDR2 SVGAGI. There are 15 residues in the CDR3. This chain connects TRBV6-5 to TRBJ1-6; 7 nucleotides agree with TRBD1. The clonotype originates from a woman in her forties or fifties who had recovered from COVID-19. Sequencing was done on a sample of peripheral blood. CDR3 coding DNA: TGTGCCAGCAGATCAGGGGGAACACATAATTCACCCCTCCACTTT. Its translation is CASRSGGTHNSPLHF.